Only a few counts were recorded for the clone carrying this TCR beta chain. Its antigen is unidentified. The sample comes from a study of T cells in Graves' hyperthyroidism and ophthalmopathy. Study results and caveats: Stable hyperthyroidism and ophthalmopathy were separated using 13 V-J signatures.

Thyroid ultrasound and orbital computed tomography, with clinical symptoms and serum thyroxine and TRAb, informed diagnoses. A sample of blood taken at first hyperthyroidism diagnosis preceded any ophthalmopathy symptoms. The CDR3 regions of TCR beta were amplified from RNA transcripts. Carried out on the TCR CDR3, a first-round RT-PCR used the HTBI primer set. TCRdb called the multiplex PCR reads again in MiXCR, with one record for every CDR3 protein. The data contain more than 550,000 distinct CDR3 sequences, about 19% of them singletons. The CDR3 consists of 16 residues. CDR1 and CDR2 (germline): SGHAT, FQNNGV. Trimming cost V 1 base and J 7 bases; bases outside gene matches: 4.

The receptor's source is a woman aged 45 to 65 with Graves' hyperthyroidism that later progressed to Graves' ophthalmopathy. This rearrangement joins TRBV11-2 to TRBJ1-6, with 10 positions matching TRBD1. Sequenced input: blood. The CDR3 nucleotides read TGTGCCAGCAGCTTAGTTCCGGGACAGGGGAATTCACCCCTCCACTTT. Residues: CASSLVPGQGNSPLHF.